The rows below give T cell receptor beta chains drawn from one sample of a study of T cells in Graves' hyperthyroidism and ophthalmopathy. TCRdb re-analysed the multiplex PCR reads in MiXCR, keeping a single row per CDR3 protein. The sample includes under 650,000 distinct CDR3 sequences, 15% to 20% of them seen just once. Material: blood. These receptors were taken from a woman aged 30 to 39 with Graves' hyperthyroidism. Each CDR3 is given with its conserved first and last residue. A D gene is named only where the DNA matches it firmly. Size values are once, few and many counts, or a class for expanded clones, and some rows have none.

v_call	cdr3_length	j_call	clone_size	d_call	cdr3_nt	cdr3_aa
TRBV7-2	15	TRBJ1-3	few	TRBD1	TGTGCCAGCAGCTCTCTCAGGGGGCCTGGAAACACCATATATTTT	CASSSLRGPGNTIYF
TRBV10-2	15	TRBJ2-5	few	TRBD2	TGCGCCAGCAGTGAAGTAGCGGGAGGGCCCGAGACCCAGTACTTC	CASSEVAGGPETQYF
TRBV5-1	18	TRBJ2-7	-	TRBD2	TGCGCCAGCAGCTTGGGCCGGGACCCTAGCGGGAGGGCCTACGAGCAGTACTTC	CASSLGRDPSGRAYEQYF
TRBV6-6	18	TRBJ1-5	few	-	TGTGCCAGCAGTTACAAGGGCTTGGGACCGCACCTTAATCAGCCCCAGCATTTT	CASSYKGLGPHLNQPQHF
TRBV2	15	TRBJ2-7	many	-	TGTGCCAGCAGTGAAGGGACAGGGAGGGGCTACGAGCAGTACTTC	CASSEGTGRGYEQYF
TRBV6-6	13	TRBJ2-1	many	-	TGTGCCAGCAGTTACTCCGAGGGCAATGAGCAGTTCTTC	CASSYSEGNEQFF
TRBV7-3	16	TRBJ1-4	-	-	TGTGCCAGCAGCGAGCGGGACACTGCAACTAATGAAAAACTGTTTTTT	CASSERDTATNEKLFF
TRBV10-3	13	TRBJ2-7	many	TRBD2	TGTGCCATCAGGGACGGGGGGGACAACGAGCAGTACTTC	CAIRDGGDNEQYF
TRBV5-1	15	TRBJ1-4	-	-	TGCGCCAGCAGCACAACAGGGCCCGGTAATGAAAAACTGTTTTTT	CASSTTGPGNEKLFF
TRBV7-2	16	TRBJ2-5	many	TRBD2	TGTGCCAGCAGATCTAGGCTGGGGGAGGGCCGGGAGACCCAGTACTTC	CASRSRLGEGRETQYF
TRBV12-3/TRBV12-4	14	TRBJ2-7	many	-	TGTGCCAGCAGTTTGGCGGAGGGGGTTTACGAGCAGTACTTC	CASSLAEGVYEQYF
TRBV7-3	15	TRBJ2-3	many	-	TGTGCCAGCAGCTTAAACAGCGGGAGCACAGATACGCAGTATTTT	CASSLNSGSTDTQYF
TRBV27	14	TRBJ2-1	-	-	TGTGCCAGCACCTGGGGCGGGATGACCAATGAGCAGTTCTTC	CASTWGGMTNEQFF
TRBV6-1	13	TRBJ2-3	many	TRBD2	TGTGCCAGCAGGCGGGAGGGGGCAGATACGCAGTATTTT	CASRREGADTQYF
TRBV4-2	12	TRBJ2-1	-	TRBD1	TGTGCCAGCAGCCAAGAAGGGGGCGAGCAGTTCTTC	CASSQEGGEQFF
TRBV7-3	15	TRBJ2-1	many	TRBD2	TGTGCCAGCAGCTTAGCAGCGGGACCCTACAATGAGCAGTTCTTC	CASSLAAGPYNEQFF
TRBV20-1	15	TRBJ2-5	few	TRBD2	TGCAGTGCACAGGGACTAGCGCAGACCCAAGAGACCCAGTACTTC	CSAQGLAQTQETQYF
TRBV6-1	15	TRBJ2-3	few	TRBD1	TGTGCCAGCAGTTGGTACAGGGGGAAGACAGATACGCAGTATTTT	CASSWYRGKTDTQYF
TRBV3-1	13	TRBJ1-4	many	-	TGTGCCAGCAGCGAAGCTGTAGGCGAAAAACTGTTTTTT	CASSEAVGEKLFF
TRBV7-6	16	TRBJ2-2	-	TRBD2	TGTGCCAGCAGGGGAGGACTAGCGGGAAACACCGGGGAGCTGTTTTTT	CASRGGLAGNTGELFF
TRBV24-1	16	TRBJ2-5	-	-	TGTGCCACCAGTGATCTAGAACAGGGATGGAAAGGGACCCAGTACTTC	CATSDLEQGWKGTQYF
TRBV30	11	TRBJ2-7	-	-	TGTGCCTGGAGTGTCCCGTACGAGCAGTACTTC	CAWSVPYEQYF
TRBV28	14	TRBJ1-1	many	-	TGTGCCAGCAGTTTATTGGCAGGAGGGACTGAAGCTTTCTTT	CASSLLAGGTEAFF
TRBV11-3	11	TRBJ1-1	few	-	TGTGCCAGCAGCTTCGACAATGAAGCTTTCTTT	CASSFDNEAFF
TRBV29-1	14	TRBJ2-5	few	TRBD2	TGCAGCGTTGAACTAGCGGAGAGAGTAGAGACCCAGTACTTC	CSVELAERVETQYF
TRBV15	15	TRBJ2-7	few	-	TGTGCCACCAGCAGAGAGGCGATAGGGGCCTACGAGCAGTACTTC	CATSREAIGAYEQYF
TRBV11-2	14	TRBJ2-7	many	-	TGTGCCAGCAGCTTAGGTCCAGCCTACTACGAGCAGTACTTC	CASSLGPAYYEQYF
TRBV28	13	TRBJ2-7	many	-	TGTGCCAGCAGGAGGGACACCGCCTACGAGCAGTACTTC	CASRRDTAYEQYF
TRBV6-5	15	TRBJ2-2	-	TRBD2	TGTGCCAGCAGTTACGGCGGGAGGGACACCGGGGAGCTGTTTTTT	CASSYGGRDTGELFF
TRBV11-2	15	TRBJ1-2	many	-	TGTGCCAGCGGACCTCACGACAGGCGTGGGTATGGCTACACCTTC	CASGPHDRRGYGYTF
TRBV6-1	12	TRBJ2-7	many	-	TGTGCCAGCACGAGTGTCTCCTACGAGCAGTACTTC	CASTSVSYEQYF
TRBV18	14	TRBJ1-5	-	-	TGTGCCAGCTCTCGGGACGGAGAGGGTCAGCCCCAGCATTTT	CASSRDGEGQPQHF
TRBV18	15	TRBJ1-5	many	-	TGTGCCAGCTCACTAGTGGACCGTAGCAATCAGCCCCAGCATTTT	CASSLVDRSNQPQHF
TRBV12-3/TRBV12-4	14	TRBJ2-1	many	-	TGTGCCAGCAGTTTAGCGGGATACGGCAATGAGCAGTTCTTC	CASSLAGYGNEQFF
TRBV7-9	14	TRBJ2-7	many	-	TGTGCCAGCAGCTTAGGGTTTCCCACCTACGAGCAGTACTTC	CASSLGFPTYEQYF
TRBV7-9	12	TRBJ2-2	few	-	TGTGCCAGCAGCTTAGTTGAAGCGGAGCTGTTTTTT	CASSLVEAELFF
TRBV5-6	17	TRBJ2-1	many	TRBD2	TGTGCCAGCAGCTTGGCACTAGCGCCTATCTCCTACAATGAGCAGTTCTTC	CASSLALAPISYNEQFF
TRBV7-9	13	TRBJ1-1	-	-	TGTGCCAGCGACTCCGCCCCAGGCACTGAAGCTTTCTTT	CASDSAPGTEAFF
TRBV3-1	14	TRBJ2-3	many	-	TGTGCCAGCAGCCAAGATGCAGGGTGGAATACGCAGTATTTT	CASSQDAGWNTQYF
TRBV30	15	TRBJ2-1	few	-	TGTGCCTGGAGTGGGGGGAAGGTGGTGAGGGATAAGCAGTTCTTC	CAWSGGKVVRDKQFF
TRBV20-1	15	TRBJ2-7	many	-	TGCAGTGCTAGTCGGACTCATAAACCAGCCTACGAGCAGTACTTC	CSASRTHKPAYEQYF
TRBV24-1	15	TRBJ2-7	-	-	TGTGCCACCAGTGATTTGAGGCTAGGTCGCTGCGAGCAGTACTTC	CATSDLRLGRCEQYF
TRBV11-2	14	TRBJ2-3	few	-	TGTGCCAGCAGCTCACCCGGGGAGGCAGATACGCAGTATTTT	CASSSPGEADTQYF
TRBV3-1	15	TRBJ2-5	few	TRBD2	TGTGCCAGCAGCCAATCTACTAGCGGGAGCAAGACCCAGTACTTC	CASSQSTSGSKTQYF
TRBV7-8	15	TRBJ1-1	many	TRBD1	TGTGCCAGCAGCAGGACAGGGGGAGGTAACACTGAAGCTTTCTTT	CASSRTGGGNTEAFF
TRBV3-1	16	TRBJ2-2	many	-	TGTGCCAGCAGCCTCCGGGGCGCTCGCAGCACCGGGGAGCTGTTTTTT	CASSLRGARSTGELFF
TRBV28	14	TRBJ1-4	-	-	TGTGCCAGCAGTTTTAGTGGACCTAATGAAAAACTGTTTTTT	CASSFSGPNEKLFF
TRBV28	14	TRBJ1-2	-	-	TGTGCCAGCTTTTCCACCCGGGAGACTGATGGCTACACCTTC	CASFSTRETDGYTF
TRBV5-1	15	TRBJ2-3	-	-	TGCGCCAGCAGCTTTAGTACAACTAGCACAGATACGCAGTATTTT	CASSFSTTSTDTQYF
TRBV12-3/TRBV12-4	16	TRBJ2-5	many	TRBD1	TGTGCCAGCAGTTCACCCCGGGACAGGGGGCAAGAGACCCAGTACTTC	CASSSPRDRGQETQYF
TRBV2	15	TRBJ2-4	-	TRBD1	TGTGCCAGCAGGCCGGACAGGACAGCCAAAAACATTCAGTACTTC	CASRPDRTAKNIQYF
TRBV15	15	TRBJ2-1	few	TRBD1	TGTGCCACCAGCGACCGGGACAGGGGTAACAATGAGCAGTTCTTC	CATSDRDRGNNEQFF
TRBV11-2	14	TRBJ2-1	-	-	TGTGCCAGCAGCTCCCTCCTAAATAGGACAAGGAAGTTCTTC	CASSSLLNRTRKFF
TRBV5-1	14	TRBJ1-4	-	-	TGCGCCAGCAGCTTCGCCAGGGAAGGAGAAAAACTGTTTTTT	CASSFAREGEKLFF
TRBV18	15	TRBJ2-3	few	TRBD1	TGTGCCAGCTCAAGGCAGCAGGGGGCCCCAGATACGCAGTATTTT	CASSRQQGAPDTQYF
TRBV7-3	13	TRBJ1-5	few	-	TGTGCCAGCAGCAAGGGCAGGGGACAACCCCAGCATTTT	CASSKGRGQPQHF
TRBV2	13	TRBJ2-7	many	-	TGTGCCAGCCGAAACAGGTGGGGCGCCGAGCAGTACTTC	CASRNRWGAEQYF
TRBV3-1	14	TRBJ2-1	-	-	TGTGCCGGCAGCCAATCGAGGGGGTACAATGAGCAGTTCTTC	CAGSQSRGYNEQFF
TRBV3-1	15	TRBJ2-1	few	-	TGTGCCAGCAGCCAAGCACCACTCACCTACGATGAGCAGTTCTTC	CASSQAPLTYDEQFF